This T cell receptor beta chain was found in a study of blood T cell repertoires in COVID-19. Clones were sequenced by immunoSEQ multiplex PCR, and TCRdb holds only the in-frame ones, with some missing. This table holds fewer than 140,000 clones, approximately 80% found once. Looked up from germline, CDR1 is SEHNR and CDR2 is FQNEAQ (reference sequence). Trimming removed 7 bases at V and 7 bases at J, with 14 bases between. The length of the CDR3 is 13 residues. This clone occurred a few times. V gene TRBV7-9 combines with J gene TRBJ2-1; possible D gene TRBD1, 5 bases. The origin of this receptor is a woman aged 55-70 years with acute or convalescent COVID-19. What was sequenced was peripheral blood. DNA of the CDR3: TGTGCCAGCATGGCAGGGATGGAGAATGAGCAGTTCTTC. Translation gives CASMAGMENEQFF.